What follows are 27 T cell receptor beta chains derived from one specimen sequenced in a study of neurological immune-mediated disorders. TCRdb reprocessed the 5' RACE reads with MiXCR, giving one entry per CDR3 protein. The table records about 52,000 distinct CDR3 sequences, 3.8% of them present only once. Sequenced input: PBMCs. These receptors all stem from a man aged 60-69 years with multiple sclerosis.

This chain joins TRBV2 and TRBJ1-1; D possibly corresponds to TRBD1 (5 bases). The germline V gene has CDR1 SNHLY and CDR2 FYNNEI. The CDR3 length is 12 residues. Between the trimmed V and J ends, which lost 7 bases and 6 bases, there was a span of 12 bases. The DNA for the CDR3 is TGTGCCAGCAAGCGACAGATCGCTGAAGCTTTCTTT. Protein: CASKRQIAEAFF.

The V call is TRBV5-1, the J call TRBJ2-3; D is possibly TRBD1 (6 bases). V lost 1 base and J 4 bases, leaving 25 bases between the germline ends. In germline, CDR1 is SGHRS, CDR2 YFSETQ. The CDR3 extends over 19 amino acids. CDR3 DNA: TGCGCCAGCAGCTTGCGTCGGCCCGATGCAGGGGATCGGGCAGATACGCAGTATTTT. Protein: CASSLRRPDAGDRADTQYF.

Many counts were recorded for this clonotype. The chain joins TRBV5-5 to TRBJ1-5; D not certain. From germline, CDR1 is SGHKS and CDR2 YYEKEE (reference sequence). Trimming took 9 bases from V and 4 from J, leaving 17 bases between them. CDR3 size: 14 residues. The CDR3 bases are TGTGCCACCCAGCTTAGCCCGGGGAATCAGCCCCAGCATTTT. Encoded protein: CATQLSPGNQPQHF.

This clonotype was seen a handful of times. CDR3 coding DNA: TGCAGTGCGGATCGCACTAGCGGGGGTTTGGGGGAGCAGTTCTTC. Protein: CSADRTSGGLGEQFF. V and J are TRBV20-1 and TRBJ2-1, with 11 bases fitting TRBD2. J lost 10 bases, V lost 6 bases, and 14 bases had no gene match. Germline V gives CDR1 DFQATT, CDR2 SNEGSKA (reference sequence). This CDR3 has 15 amino acids.

The table lists this clonotype with many counts. The chain is built from TRBV5-1 and TRBJ1-1; D not certain. Trimming stripped 0 bases from V and 4 bases from J, with 10 bases between. CDR1 SGHRS and CDR2 YFSETQ come from the germline V gene. There are 14 residues in the CDR3. Written as DNA, the CDR3 is TGCGCCAGCAGCTTGGGAAGCGGAGGCACTGAAGCTTTCTTT. Its protein is CASSLGSGGTEAFF.

This clonotype came up many times. The rearrangement joins TRBV6-5 to TRBJ2-7, with unresolved D. Per germline, CDR1 MNHEY and CDR2 SVGAGI. With 7 bases removed from V and 4 bases from J, the gap between germline ends came to 14 bases. The CDR3 extends over 13 amino acids. The CDR3 DNA reads as TGTGCCAGCACCTCGCCGGTCCTTTACGAGCAGTACTTC. Translating gives CASTSPVLYEQYF.

This clonotype has ten or more counts. The chain uses TRBV27 and TRBJ1-2; the D gene is possibly TRBD1 (5 bases). Per germline, CDR1 MNHEY and CDR2 SMNVEV (reference sequence). This CDR3 has 14 amino acids. V lost 8 bases and J lost 2, with 15 bases in between. CDR3 region: CASAPGGRNYGYTF. CDR3 bases: TGTGCCAGCGCCCCTGGGGGTCGGAACTATGGCTACACCTTC.

This clonotype was picked up many times. The J gene is TRBJ1-1, the V gene TRBV15, with unresolved D. V lost 1 base and J 6 bases, leaving 6 bases between the germline ends. In germline, CDR1 is LNHNV, CDR2 YYDKDF (reference sequence). The CDR3 loop spans 12 amino acids. CDR3 residues: CATSRGSAEAFF. The DNA for the CDR3 is TGTGCCACCAGCAGAGGTTCGGCTGAAGCTTTCTTT.

Sample share makes this clonotype medium-sized. The chain has TRBV9 and TRBJ2-1, with TRBD2 matching over 10 bases. In germline, CDR1 is SGDLS, CDR2 YYNGEE. The CDR3 is made up of 16 amino acids. V lost 3 bases to trimming and J lost 8 bases; unmatched junction nucleotides: 11. CDR3 region: CASSGGELAGFDEQFF. CDR3 in DNA: TGTGCCAGCAGCGGGGGGGAACTAGCGGGATTTGATGAGCAGTTCTTC.

This clonotype was seen repeatedly, ten times or more. The CDR3 DNA follows: TGTGCCAGCAGTCCCCAAGGAGGGGTTGAGCAGTTCTTC. Its protein product is CASSPQGGVEQFF. The chain joins TRBV6-6 to TRBJ2-1, with D perhaps TRBD2 (6 bases). The V gene lost 5 bases and the J gene lost 9 bases, with 14 bases spanning the gap. Looked up from germline, CDR1 is MNHNY and CDR2 is SVGAGI (reference sequence). There are 13 residues in the CDR3.

This clonotype was observed at least ten times. The rearrangement joins TRBV7-2 to TRBJ2-3; 14 positions agree with TRBD2. The germline CDR1 and CDR2 sequences are SGHTA and FQGNSA. The CDR3 consists of 19 residues. Trimming cost V 1 base and J 4 bases; bases outside gene matches: 10. The CDR3 region is CASSLGGTSGRRRADTQYF. Written as DNA, the CDR3 is TGTGCCAGCAGCTTAGGGGGGACTAGCGGGAGACGGCGTGCAGATACGCAGTATTTT.

This clonotype was seen repeatedly, ten times or more. V gene TRBV11-2 combines with J gene TRBJ2-3, with 12 positions matching TRBD2. The CDR3 extends over 18 amino acids. The trim removed 6 bases at V and 0 bases at J, leaving 10 bases unmatched. CDR1 and CDR2 from the germline V gene are SGHAT and FQNNGV. The CDR3 bases are TGTGCCAGCAGGCGTCCTAGCGGGGGGGCCCTTAGCACAGATACGCAGTATTTT. As protein: CASRRPSGGALSTDTQYF. Full variable domain (rest looked up from reference TRBV11-2 and TRBJ2-3): EAGVAQSPRYKIIEKRQSVAFWCNPISGHATLYWYQQILGQGPKLLIQFQNNGVVDDSQLPKDRFSAERLKGVDSTLKIQPAKLEDSAVYLCASRRPSGGALSTDTQYFGPGTRLTVL.

This clonotype has at least ten counts. V usage is TRBV20-1 and J usage is TRBJ1-1; 9 nucleotides agree with TRBD1. Germline loops: CDR1 DFQATT, CDR2 SNEGSKA (reference sequence). The CDR3 sequence is 14 residues long. V lost 3 bases, J lost 1 base, and 3 bases stayed unmatched. CDR3 in amino acids: CSARTGGANTEAFF. The CDR3 DNA reads TGCAGTGCTAGGACAGGGGGGGCGAACACTGAAGCTTTCTTT.

This clonotype was seen repeatedly, ten times or more. This chain links TRBV11-2 with TRBJ1-3, with D perhaps matching TRBD1 (6 bases). This CDR3 comprises 16 residues. Germline CDR1 reads SGHAT; CDR2 reads FQNNGV. V gave up 4 bases and J gave up 4 bases, with 17 bases separating them. CDR3: CASSSYPRQAGNTIYF. The CDR3 nucleotides read TGTGCCAGCAGCTCCTACCCCCGACAGGCCGGAAACACCATATATTTT. Full variable domain (rest looked up from reference TRBV11-2 and TRBJ1-3): EAGVAQSPRYKIIEKRQSVAFWCNPISGHATLYWYQQILGQGPKLLIQFQNNGVVDDSQLPKDRFSAERLKGVDSTLKIQPAKLEDSAVYLCASSSYPRQAGNTIYFGEGSWLTVV.

This clonotype was counted many times. CDR3 DNA: TGCAGTGCTTTACGGGACAGATTCTATGGCTACACCTTC. Its translation is CSALRDRFYGYTF. V and J are TRBV20-1 and TRBJ1-2; 7 bases map to TRBD1. The CDR3 is 13 amino acids. J lost 4 bases, V lost 5 bases, and 7 bases had no gene match. Germline loops: CDR1 DFQATT, CDR2 SNEGSKA (reference sequence).

This clonotype was counted at least ten times. The chain uses TRBV10-3 and TRBJ2-3; D gene uncertain. V lost 8 bases and J 1 base, leaving 7 bases between the germline ends. Germline loops: CDR1 ENHRY, CDR2 SYGVKD. The CDR3 spans 12 residues. CDR3 sequence: CAIGPGTDTQYF. CDR3 nucleotide sequence: TGTGCCATCGGACCGGGCACAGATACGCAGTATTTT.

This clonotype was seen ten or more times. The chain is built from TRBV10-1 and TRBJ1-1; tentative D call: TRBD1 (6 bases). CDR3 length: 14 amino acids. V was trimmed by 6 bases and J by 3 bases, leaving 14 bases between them. Germline V CDR1 and CDR2: WNHNN, SYGVQD (reference sequence). The CDR3 region is CASRSTGKDTEAFF. As DNA, the CDR3 is TGCGCCAGCAGGTCTACAGGGAAGGACACTGAAGCTTTCTTT.

In its sample, this clonotype was seen many times. V gene TRBV20-1 combines with J gene TRBJ2-7; no clear D. The CDR3 length is 12 residues. Trimming stripped 3 bases from V and 4 bases from J, with 10 bases between. Germline V gene lookup returns CDR1 DFQATT and CDR2 SNEGSKA (reference sequence). In DNA form, the CDR3 reads TGCAGTGCTAGGGCCCAACCTTACGAGCAGTACTTC. It codes for CSARAQPYEQYF.

There are many counts of this clonotype. The CDR3 bases are TGTGCCAGCAGCTTGGGGATCCTAAAGACACAATCGGGGAGCAGAAACACCATATATTTT. Its translation is CASSLGILKTQSGSRNTIYF. This chain uses TRBV5-5 with TRBJ1-3; D unclear. Germline CDR1 and CDR2: SGHKS and YYEKEE (reference sequence). The CDR3 spans 20 residues. Deletions cut 0 bases from V and 5 bases from J, with 27 bases between. Full variable domain (outside the CDR3, taken from reference TRBV5-5 and TRBJ1-3): DAGVTQSPTHLIKTRGQQVTLRCSPISGHKSVSWYQQVLGQGPQFIFQYYEKEERGRGNFPDRFSARQFPNYSSELNVNALLLGDSALYLCASSLGILKTQSGSRNTIYFGEGSWLTVV.

This clonotype was observed many times. The V and J genes are TRBV20-1 and TRBJ2-1; D not certain. The CDR3 has 15 amino acids. Trimming pared 4 bases from V and 7 bases from J, leaving 20 bases between. CDR1 and CDR2 from the germline V gene are DFQATT and SNEGSKA (reference sequence). In DNA form, the CDR3 reads TGCAGTGCTACCCGACGGACCTCCATTCCTAATGAGCAGTTCTTC. As protein: CSATRRTSIPNEQFF.

This clonotype was seen ten or more times. The rearrangement joins TRBV20-1 to TRBJ2-3; 9 bases fit TRBD2. The germline V gene encodes CDR1 DFQATT and CDR2 SNEGSKA (reference sequence). The junction had 8 bases not matched to a gene; V was cut back by 5 bases and J by 2 bases. This CDR3 contains 15 residues. Here the CDR3 reads CSAQAVAGATDTQYF. Written as DNA, the CDR3 is TGCAGTGCTCAGGCGGTAGCGGGGGCCACAGATACGCAGTATTTT.

This clonotype was detected many times. The V gene is TRBV19, the J gene TRBJ1-5; 8 nucleotides match TRBD1. Germline CDR1 is LNHDA and CDR2 is SQIVND (reference sequence). V was clipped by 10 bases and J by 7 bases; unmatched bases: 21. This CDR3 comprises 17 residues. CDR3 DNA: TGTGCCACCCACCCCCGCCCTGGGAACAGGGGGGGACAGCCCCAGCATTTT. Its protein product is CATHPRPGNRGGQPQHF.

There are many counts of this clonotype. The J gene is TRBJ1-1, the V gene TRBV6-2 or TRBV6-3; no reliable D call. V gave up 6 bases and J gave up 4 bases, with 6 bases separating them. The CDR3 runs to 11 residues. The germline V gene has CDR1 MNHEY and CDR2 SVGEGT. The CDR3 coding sequence is TGTGCCAGCAGCGTGTCCACTGAAGCTTTCTTT. Its protein is CASSVSTEAFF.

This clonotype has a count of ten or more. This chain connects TRBV5-6 to TRBJ1-1; no reliable D call. This CDR3 contains 13 residues. Germline CDR1 SGHDT, CDR2 YYEEEE. V was clipped by 3 bases and J by 4 bases, with 10 bases between them. The CDR3 DNA reads as TGTGCCAGCAGCTGGTCCGAGGGCACTGAAGCTTTCTTT. It codes for CASSWSEGTEAFF.

This clonotype has a count of ten or more. The chain links TRBV6-5 to TRBJ2-5; no reliable D call. V was pared by 0 bases and J by 5 bases, with 7 bases between. The germline CDR1 and CDR2 sequences are MNHEY and SVGAGI. The CDR3 runs 13 residues. The CDR3 region is CASSYSVKETQYF. The CDR3 DNA follows: TGTGCCAGCAGTTACTCCGTTAAGGAGACCCAGTACTTC.

There are many counts of this clonotype. J is TRBJ2-7 and V is TRBV5-1; D perhaps matches TRBD1 (6 bases). Germline CDR1 reads SGHRS; CDR2 reads YFSETQ. The V gene lost 2 bases and the J gene lost 4 bases, with 16 bases spanning the gap. CDR3 length equals 15 residues. CDR3 protein: CASSLHSGHSYEQYF. DNA for the CDR3: TGCGCCAGCAGCTTACACTCGGGACATTCGTACGAGCAGTACTTC.

This clonotype occurred many times. The CDR3 sequence is CASSQAGRASRETQYF. The DNA of the CDR3 is TGTGCCAGCAGCCAAGCTGGTCGGGCTAGCCGGGAGACCCAGTACTTC. The chain has TRBV14 and TRBJ2-5, with a tentative D call TRBD2 (5 bases). V gave up 1 base and J gave up 5 bases, with 17 bases separating them. The CDR3 length is 16 residues. CDR1 SGHDN and CDR2 FVKESK come from the germline V gene.